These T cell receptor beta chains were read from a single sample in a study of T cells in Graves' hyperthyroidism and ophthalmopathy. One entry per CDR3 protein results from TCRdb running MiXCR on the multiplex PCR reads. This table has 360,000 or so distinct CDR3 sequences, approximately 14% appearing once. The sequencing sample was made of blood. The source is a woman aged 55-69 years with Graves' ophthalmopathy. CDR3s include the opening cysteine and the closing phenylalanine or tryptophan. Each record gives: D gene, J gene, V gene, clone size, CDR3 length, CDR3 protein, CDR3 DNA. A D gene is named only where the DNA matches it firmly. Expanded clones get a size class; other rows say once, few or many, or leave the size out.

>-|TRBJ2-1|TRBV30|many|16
CAWVGPTARTYNEQFF
TGTGCCTGGGTGGGTCCGACGGCGCGGACCTACAATGAGCAGTTCTTC
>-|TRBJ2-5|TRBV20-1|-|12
CSARGGEETQYF
TGCAGTGCTAGGGGCGGGGAGGAGACCCAGTACTTC
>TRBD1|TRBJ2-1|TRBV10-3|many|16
CAISETQGANYNEQFF
TGTGCCATCAGTGAAACTCAGGGGGCTAACTACAATGAGCAGTTCTTC
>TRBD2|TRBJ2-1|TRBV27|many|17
CASSLSRTSGGYNEQFF
TGTGCCAGCAGTTTAAGTCGGACTAGCGGGGGCTACAATGAGCAGTTCTTC
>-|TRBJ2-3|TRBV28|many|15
CASRLEEVPGDTQYF
TGTGCCAGCAGGCTCGAGGAGGTCCCCGGAGATACGCAGTATTTT
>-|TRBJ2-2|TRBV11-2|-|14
CASSLWTPPGELFF
TGTGCCAGCAGCTTATGGACTCCTCCCGGGGAGCTGTTTTTT
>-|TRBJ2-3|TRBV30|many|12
CAWNLRRDTQYF
TGTGCCTGGAATCTTCGCAGAGATACGCAGTATTTT
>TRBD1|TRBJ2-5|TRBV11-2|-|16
CASSQDGRGRRETQYF
TGTGCCAGCAGCCAAGATGGAAGGGGGCGACGGGAGACCCAGTACTTC
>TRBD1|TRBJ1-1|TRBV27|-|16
CASSSRQGAQNTEAFF
TGTGCCAGCAGCAGTCGACAGGGGGCCCAGAACACTGAAGCTTTCTTT
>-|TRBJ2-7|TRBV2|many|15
CASSELSRSSYEQYF
TGTGCCAGCAGTGAACTATCCCGGAGCTCCTACGAGCAGTACTTC
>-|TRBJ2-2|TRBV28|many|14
CASSLRRNTGELFF
TGTGCCAGCAGTTTGCGCCGAAACACCGGGGAGCTGTTTTTT
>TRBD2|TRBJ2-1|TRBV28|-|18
CASSVGLAGGGFYNEQFF
TGTGCCAGCAGTGTAGGACTAGCGGGGGGGGGGTTCTACAATGAGCAGTTCTTC
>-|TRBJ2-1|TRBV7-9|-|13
CASSSRDSHEQFF
TGTGCCAGCAGCTCCCGGGACTCCCATGAGCAGTTCTTC
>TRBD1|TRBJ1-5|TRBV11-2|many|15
CASSLGRGLDQPQHF
TGTGCCAGCAGCTTAGGCAGGGGGCTTGATCAGCCCCAGCATTTT
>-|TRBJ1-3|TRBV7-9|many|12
CASSPSGNTIYF
TGTGCCAGCAGCCCAAGTGGAAACACCATATATTTT
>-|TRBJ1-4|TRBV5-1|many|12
CASSLNGEKLFF
TGCGCCAGCAGCTTAAACGGAGAAAAACTGTTTTTT
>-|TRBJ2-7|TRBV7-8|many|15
CASSPVRGGNYEQYF
TGTGCCAGCAGCCCCGTTCGTGGAGGGAACTACGAGCAGTACTTC
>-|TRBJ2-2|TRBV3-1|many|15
CASSPQTGNTGELFF
TGTGCCAGCAGCCCACAGACAGGGAACACCGGGGAGCTGTTTTTT
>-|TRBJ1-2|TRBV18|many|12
CASSRMGDGYTF
TGTGCCAGCTCACGGATGGGGGATGGCTACACCTTC
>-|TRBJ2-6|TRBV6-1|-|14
CATRGEFGANVLTF
TGTGCCACGCGAGGGGAGTTTGGGGCCAACGTCCTGACTTTC
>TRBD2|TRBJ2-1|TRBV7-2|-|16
CASSQDHSGSGNEQFF
TGTGCCAGCAGCCAAGACCATAGCGGGAGTGGCAATGAGCAGTTCTTC
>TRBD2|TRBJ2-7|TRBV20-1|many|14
CSARVSGRAGEQYF
TGCAGTGCTAGAGTTAGCGGGAGGGCCGGTGAGCAGTACTTC
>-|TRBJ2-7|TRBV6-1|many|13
CASRGTGSGEQYF
TGTGCCAGCAGGGGTACAGGGTCCGGCGAGCAGTACTTC
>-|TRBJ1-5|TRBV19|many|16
CASSIYGDSSNQPQHF
TGTGCCAGTAGTATTTACGGAGACAGTAGCAATCAGCCCCAGCATTTT
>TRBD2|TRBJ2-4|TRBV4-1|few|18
CASSQDRSGMGSKNIQYF
TGCGCCAGCAGCCAAGATCGTAGCGGGATGGGTTCCAAAAACATTCAGTACTTC
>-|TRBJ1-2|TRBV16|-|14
CASIASPGGYGYTF
TGTGCCAGCATCGCTTCGCCTGGGGGCTATGGCTACACCTTC
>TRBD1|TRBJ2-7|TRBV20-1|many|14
CSARSFTGTGEQYF
TGCAGTGCTAGGAGTTTTACAGGGACAGGGGAGCAGTACTTC
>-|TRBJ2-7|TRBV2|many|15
CASLFRDGSHYEQYF
TGTGCCAGCCTCTTCCGGGACGGGTCACACTACGAGCAGTACTTC
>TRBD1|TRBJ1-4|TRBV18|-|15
CASSPSGQGGEKLFF
TGTGCCAGCTCACCCTCCGGACAGGGCGGTGAAAAACTGTTTTTT
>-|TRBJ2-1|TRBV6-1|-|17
CASSELPSHLSYNEQFF
TGTGCCAGCAGTGAACTCCCCAGTCACCTTTCCTACAATGAGCAGTTCTTC
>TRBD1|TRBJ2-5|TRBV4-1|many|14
CASSQQTGGETQYF
TGCGCCAGCAGCCAGCAAACAGGGGGAGAGACCCAGTACTTC
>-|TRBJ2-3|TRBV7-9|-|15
CASSQRTEFTDTQYF
TGTGCCAGCAGCCAACGGACGGAATTCACAGATACGCAGTATTTT
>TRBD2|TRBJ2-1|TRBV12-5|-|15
CASGYSGSSYNEQFF
TGTGCTAGTGGTTACAGCGGGAGTTCCTACAATGAGCAGTTCTTC
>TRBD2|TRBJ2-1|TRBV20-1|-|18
CSARDGARLAGGPNEQFF
TGCAGTGCTAGAGACGGGGCTCGGCTAGCGGGAGGGCCAAATGAGCAGTTCTTC
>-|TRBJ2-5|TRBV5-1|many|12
CASSRDQETQYF
TGCGCCAGCAGCAGGGACCAAGAGACCCAGTACTTC
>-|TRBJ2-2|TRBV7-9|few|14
CASSLVGRTGELFF
TGTGCCAGCAGCTTAGTGGGTCGGACCGGGGAGCTGTTTTTT
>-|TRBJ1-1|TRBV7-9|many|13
CASRVYRDTEAFF
TGTGCCAGCAGGGTGTATCGTGACACTGAAGCTTTCTTT
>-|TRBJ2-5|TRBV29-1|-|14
CSVVWRGYQETQYF
TGCAGCGTTGTTTGGCGGGGTTATCAAGAGACCCAGTACTTC
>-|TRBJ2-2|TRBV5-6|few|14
CASRGAGGTGELFF
TGTGCCAGCAGGGGGGCCGGTGGCACCGGGGAGCTGTTTTTT
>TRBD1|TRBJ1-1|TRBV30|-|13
CAWRQGSSTEAFF
TGTGCCTGGAGACAGGGGAGTTCTACTGAAGCTTTCTTT
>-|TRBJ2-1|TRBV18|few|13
CASSPLLGVEQFF
TGTGCCAGCTCACCACTTTTGGGGGTTGAGCAGTTCTTC
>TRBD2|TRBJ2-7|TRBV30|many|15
CAWSVRGLAGDEQYF
TGTGCCTGGAGTGTTAGGGGACTAGCGGGAGACGAGCAGTACTTC
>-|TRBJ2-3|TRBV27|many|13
CASSSGSTDTQYF
TGTGCCAGCAGTTCAGGGAGCACAGATACGCAGTATTTT
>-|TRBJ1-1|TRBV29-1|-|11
CSVEDPLSAFF
TGCAGCGTTGAAGATCCCCTCAGTGCTTTCTTT
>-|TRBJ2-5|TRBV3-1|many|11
CASSGGETQYF
TGTGCCAGCAGCGGGGGGGAGACCCAGTACTTC
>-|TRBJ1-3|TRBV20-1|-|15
CSARRGGGSGNTIYF
TGCAGTGCTAGAAGAGGCGGCGGCTCTGGAAACACCATATATTTT
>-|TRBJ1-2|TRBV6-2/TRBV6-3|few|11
CAISPNYGYTF
TGTGCCATCAGCCCTAACTATGGCTACACCTTC
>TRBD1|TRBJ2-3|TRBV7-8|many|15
CASSVRDRVTDTQYF
TGTGCCAGCAGCGTCCGGGACAGGGTCACAGATACGCAGTATTTT
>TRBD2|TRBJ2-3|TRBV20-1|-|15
CSAPGGGRAPDTQYF
TGCAGTGCTCCCGGGGGCGGGAGGGCCCCAGATACGCAGTATTTT
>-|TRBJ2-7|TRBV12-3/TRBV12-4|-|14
CASSHYGSSYEQYF
TGTGCCAGCAGTCATTACGGGAGCTCCTACGAGCAGTACTTC
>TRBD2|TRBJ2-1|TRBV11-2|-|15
CASSPWTSDYNEQFF
TGTGCCAGCAGCCCCTGGACTAGCGATTACAATGAGCAGTTCTTC
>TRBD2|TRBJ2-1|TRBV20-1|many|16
CSSNPQNSGRWDEQFF
TGCTCAAGCAATCCTCAAAATAGCGGGAGGTGGGATGAGCAGTTCTTC
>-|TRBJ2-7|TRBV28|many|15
CASSSLLAFLTQQYF
TGTGCCAGCAGTTCCCTACTGGCGTTCCTTACGCAGCAGTACTTC
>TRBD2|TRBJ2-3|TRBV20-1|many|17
CSASGGLAGGYTDTQYF
TGCAGTGCTAGTGGGGGACTAGCGGGAGGCTACACAGATACGCAGTATTTT
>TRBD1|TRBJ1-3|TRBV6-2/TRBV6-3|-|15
CASTRTGTSGNTIYF
TGTGCCAGCACAAGGACAGGAACCTCTGGAAACACCATATATTTT